This is a list of T cell receptor beta chains from one sample in a study of blood T cell repertoires in COVID-19. The data were produced by immunoSEQ multiplex PCR, yet TCRdb's version contains in-frame clones alone and is incomplete. The sample records about 150,000 clones, almost 90% being singletons. The specimen sequenced was peripheral blood. The receptors stem from a human donor in a cohort sampled during active COVID-19. The CDR3 runs from the conserved cysteine through the conserved F or W. The D gene is left open where the match is weak. A clone size is listed for some rows: how often the clone was seen (once, few, many), or a class if it is expanded.

clone size: -; V gene: TRBV6-5; CDR3 length: 15; J gene: TRBJ1-1; D gene: TRBD1; CDR3 DNA: TGTGCCAGCAGTTACGGGACAGGCCGGAACACTGAAGCTTTCTTT; CDR3 protein: CASSYGTGRNTEAFF
clone size: -; V gene: TRBV5-1; CDR3 length: 10; J gene: TRBJ2-7; D gene: -; CDR3 DNA: TGCGCCAGCAGCTTCAGCGAGCAGTACTTC; CDR3 protein: CASSFSEQYF
clone size: -; V gene: TRBV7-6; CDR3 length: 13; J gene: TRBJ2-7; D gene: TRBD1; CDR3 DNA: TGTGCCAGCAGTCTCAACACAGGGGACGAGCAGTACTTC; CDR3 protein: CASSLNTGDEQYF
clone size: -; V gene: TRBV5-1; CDR3 length: 14; J gene: TRBJ2-5; D gene: -; CDR3 DNA: TGCGCCAGCAGCTTGGGTCAGGGTCGAGAGACCCAGTACTTC; CDR3 protein: CASSLGQGRETQYF
clone size: few; V gene: TRBV2; CDR3 length: 14; J gene: TRBJ1-5; D gene: -; CDR3 DNA: TGTGCCAGCAGCAAAGGGCCGGGGAATCAGCCCCAGCATTTT; CDR3 protein: CASSKGPGNQPQHF
clone size: once; V gene: TRBV3-1/TRBV3-2; CDR3 length: 15; J gene: TRBJ2-2; D gene: TRBD2; CDR3 DNA: TGTGCCAGCAGAAAGACTAGCGGGAGCGCCGGGGAGCTGTTTTTT; CDR3 protein: CASRKTSGSAGELFF
clone size: -; V gene: TRBV19; CDR3 length: 15; J gene: TRBJ2-7; D gene: TRBD2; CDR3 DNA: TGTGCCAGTAGTATCGGGGTAGCGGGGCAATACGAGCAGTACTTC; CDR3 protein: CASSIGVAGQYEQYF
clone size: once; V gene: TRBV11-2; CDR3 length: 15; J gene: TRBJ1-2; D gene: -; CDR3 DNA: TGTGCCAGCAGCTTAGGGACGGAGGCTAACTATGGCTACACCTTC; CDR3 protein: CASSLGTEANYGYTF
clone size: -; V gene: TRBV7-6; CDR3 length: 19; J gene: TRBJ2-4; D gene: TRBD2; CDR3 DNA: TGTGCCAGCAGCCCCCGGACTAGCGGGGGGGCCGGGGACAAAAACATTCAGTACTTC; CDR3 protein: CASSPRTSGGAGDKNIQYF
clone size: -; V gene: TRBV30; CDR3 length: 13; J gene: TRBJ2-7; D gene: -; CDR3 DNA: TGTGCCTGGAGTCGTGACACGTCATACGAGCAGTACTTC; CDR3 protein: CAWSRDTSYEQYF
clone size: -; V gene: TRBV19; CDR3 length: 15; J gene: TRBJ1-6; D gene: TRBD1; CDR3 DNA: TGTGCCAGTAGTATCCGGGACAGTAATAATTCACCCCTCCACTTT; CDR3 protein: CASSIRDSNNSPLHF
clone size: -; V gene: TRBV5-1; CDR3 length: 15; J gene: TRBJ2-1; D gene: TRBD2; CDR3 DNA: TGCGCCAGCAGCCAGCGGGGGGCCACCTACAATGAGCAGTTCTTC; CDR3 protein: CASSQRGATYNEQFF
clone size: -; V gene: TRBV5-1; CDR3 length: 13; J gene: TRBJ1-1; D gene: -; CDR3 DNA: TGCGCCAGCAGCTTCCGGGGTTACACTGAAGCTTTCTTT; CDR3 protein: CASSFRGYTEAFF
clone size: -; V gene: TRBV7-9; CDR3 length: 16; J gene: TRBJ2-3; D gene: TRBD2; CDR3 DNA: TGTGCCAGCAGCTTAGCGAGCGGGAGGGTCCTGAATACGCAGTATTTT; CDR3 protein: CASSLASGRVLNTQYF
clone size: -; V gene: TRBV5-5; CDR3 length: 15; J gene: TRBJ2-7; D gene: TRBD2; CDR3 DNA: TGTGCCAGCAGCTTGACGGGAGGCCTCTCCTACGAGCAGTACTTC; CDR3 protein: CASSLTGGLSYEQYF
clone size: -; V gene: TRBV5-8; CDR3 length: 18; J gene: TRBJ1-1; D gene: TRBD1; CDR3 DNA: TGTGCCAGCAGCTTTACCCTTATTACAGGGGTAGAGGACACTGAAGCTTTCTTT; CDR3 protein: CASSFTLITGVEDTEAFF